This T cell receptor beta chain was profiled in a study of T cell responses to AZD1222 COVID-19 vaccine. General study points: Regions 160-218 and 743-854 held dominance among vaccine-associated CD4 TCRs, which spanned spike. Just a handful of AZD1222 recipients were seropositive at baseline. Without day 14 samples, only post-peak T cell repertoires were studied.

CDR1 is MNHEY and CDR2 is SVGAGI in the germline V gene. The CDR3 sequence is 14 residues long. V lost 6 bases, J lost 1 base, and 12 bases lay in between. Turning to this clone: Its antigen is unknown.

Some second doses came at about 4 weeks and others at about 12 weeks; these were pooled. Sequencing was performed with immunoSEQ multiplex PCR; in TCRdb, only in-frame clones are kept and a portion is missing. The sample lists some 110,000 clones, roughly 90% occurring once. The chain joins TRBV6-5 to TRBJ1-1, with D possibly being TRBD1 (5 bases). The sequencing used peripheral blood, collected 28 days after the second AZD1222 dose. The TCR sequence derives from an adult who received the AZD1222 COVID-19 vaccine. The DNA of the CDR3 is TGTGCCAGCAGGTTAGGACACCAGAACACTGAAGCTTTCTTT. Translation gives CASRLGHQNTEAFF.